This T cell receptor beta chain stems from a study of CD8+ T cells in alopecia areata. Background on the study: Among treated patients, severity was scored by affected scalp area percentage. Notes on the study in general: Patients displayed less clarity in TCR sharing than mice, a finding possibly related to HLA. Tofacitinib did not eliminate many expanded lesional clones from scalp or blood. Affected lesional scalp, above all in alopecia totalis/universalis, was more clonal than normal scalp.

TCR sequencing used cDNA made by reverse transcription of extracted RNA. The repertoire was sequenced with immunoSEQ multiplex PCR; TCRdb's copy has only in-frame clones and lacks some. Here the sample spans about 210,000 clones, about 58% being singletons. The treatment is: oral pan-JAK inhibitor, 5-10 mg twice daily. A remark on this clone: Its antigen is unknown.

V lost 5 bases and J 8 bases, leaving 19 bases between the germline ends. The CDR3 has 16 residues. Germline CDR1 reads SGHVS; CDR2 reads FNYEAQ. The sequence came from a human donor with alopecia areata. The V and J genes are TRBV7-6 and TRBJ1-6; D is perhaps TRBD1 (5 bases). The sequenced sample was CD4+ T cells sorted from blood, obtained at week 4, from a patient treated with tofacitinib. This chain's CDR3 is CASSPRGSPWDSPLHF. CDR3 sequence (DNA): TGTGCCAGCAGCCCTCGGGGGTCCCCGTGGGATTCACCCCTCCACTTT.